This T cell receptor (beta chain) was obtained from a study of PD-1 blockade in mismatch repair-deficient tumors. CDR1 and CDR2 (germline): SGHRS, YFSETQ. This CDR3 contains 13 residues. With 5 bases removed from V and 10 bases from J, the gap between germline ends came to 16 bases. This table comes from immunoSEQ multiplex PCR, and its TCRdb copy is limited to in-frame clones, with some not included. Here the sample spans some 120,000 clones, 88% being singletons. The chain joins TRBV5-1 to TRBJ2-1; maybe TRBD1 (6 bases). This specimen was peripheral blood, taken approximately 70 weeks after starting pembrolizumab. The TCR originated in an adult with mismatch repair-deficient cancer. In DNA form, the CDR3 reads TGCGCCAGCAGTCTAACCTCAGGACAGGAGCAGTTCTTC. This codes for CASSLTSGQEQFF.